This is a list of T cell receptor beta chains from one sample in a study of T cells in Graves' hyperthyroidism and ophthalmopathy. Each CDR3 protein gets one entry after TCRdb re-called the multiplex PCR reads with MiXCR. The sample yields about 740,000 distinct CDR3 sequences, 14% seen once. Sequences were obtained from blood. The source is a woman younger than 30 with Graves' hyperthyroidism. The CDR3 runs from the conserved cysteine through the conserved F or W. A D gene is named only where the DNA matches it firmly. For some rows the clone size is stated as once, few or many, or as a class when expanded; others skip it.

DNA,CDR3,D,J,size,V
TGTGCCAGCAGCCTCGGGAGGGCCGGCGGGGAGCTGTTTTTT,CASSLGRAGGELFF,TRBD2,TRBJ2-2,many,TRBV3-1
TGTGCCAGCGTCGATGGACAGGGGTACACCGGGGAGCTGTTTTTT,CASVDGQGYTGELFF,TRBD1,TRBJ2-2,few,TRBV6-2/TRBV6-3
TGTGCCTCACGGGAACCGAACACTGAAGCTTTCTTT,CASREPNTEAFF,-,TRBJ1-1,-,TRBV19
TGCAGTCCATCCACAGATACGCAGTATTTT,CSPSTDTQYF,-,TRBJ2-3,few,TRBV20-1
TGCAGTGCTAGAGATAAGGCAGAAGATTATGGCTACACCTTC,CSARDKAEDYGYTF,-,TRBJ1-2,many,TRBV20-1
TGTGCCAGCAGCTTAAAAGCCCCCCAAGGGTCCGGGGAGCTGTTTTTT,CASSLKAPQGSGELFF,-,TRBJ2-2,few,TRBV7-9
TGTGCCAGCAGCTTCTGCCATGGACAGAGGGGAGACGGTGGGGAAAAACTGTTTTTT,CASSFCHGQRGDGGEKLFF,-,TRBJ1-4,few,TRBV7-2
TGCGCCAGCAGCTTGGATGGATTGAATGAAAAACTGTTTTTT,CASSLDGLNEKLFF,-,TRBJ1-4,many,TRBV5-1
TGTGCCAGCTCACCACTAGACAGAAGCTCCTACGAGCAGTACTTC,CASSPLDRSSYEQYF,-,TRBJ2-7,-,TRBV18
TGCAGCGTTGACATGGCAGGGAACATTGAAGCTTTCTTT,CSVDMAGNIEAFF,-,TRBJ1-1,-,TRBV29-1
TGTGCCAGCAGCCCTTGGACAGGGGCGAACAATGAGCAGTTCTTC,CASSPWTGANNEQFF,TRBD1,TRBJ2-1,many,TRBV7-9
TGTGCCACCAGTGATCGGACTAGCGGGGAAGACAATGAGCAGTTCTTC,CATSDRTSGEDNEQFF,TRBD2,TRBJ2-1,few,TRBV24-1
TGTGCCAGCAGCTACCCAGCGGGAGTTTGGACAGATACGCAGTATTTT,CASSYPAGVWTDTQYF,TRBD2,TRBJ2-3,many,TRBV7-8
TGCAGTGCTAACTTTCCACCGCGCCGGGACAGGGTTTTCAATGAGCAGTTCTTC,CSANFPPRRDRVFNEQFF,TRBD1,TRBJ2-1,many,TRBV20-1
TGTGCCAGCAGCTTAGCGATGGGGACTTTTTCAGATACGCAGTATTTT,CASSLAMGTFSDTQYF,-,TRBJ2-3,many,TRBV7-9
TGTGCCAGCACCGCAGGGGGGGGGGGATCCTACGAGCAGTACTTC,CASTAGGGGSYEQYF,-,TRBJ2-7,few,TRBV3-1
TGTGCCTCGGTCGGCTTAGTAGTGGGAAACACTGAAGCTTTCTTT,CASVGLVVGNTEAFF,-,TRBJ1-1,many,TRBV6-2/TRBV6-3
TGTGCCAGCAGTTTAAGTCTTACTGGGGAGCTGTTTTTT,CASSLSLTGELFF,-,TRBJ2-2,many,TRBV12-3/TRBV12-4
TGTGCCACCAGCAGAGAGGGAGTTGGGTACGAGCAGTACTTC,CATSREGVGYEQYF,-,TRBJ2-7,-,TRBV15
TGTGCTAGCAGCTTCCGACTGGATGCAGAGACCCAGTACTTC,CASSFRLDAETQYF,-,TRBJ2-5,few,TRBV7-7
TGTGCCAGCAGACCCCCATCAACTAATGAAAAACTGTTTTTT,CASRPPSTNEKLFF,-,TRBJ1-4,-,TRBV28
TGTGCCAGCAGTGAATTTTGGGACAGCCACAATCAGCCCCAGCATTTT,CASSEFWDSHNQPQHF,TRBD1,TRBJ1-5,many,TRBV2
TGCAGTGCTTCTACAGGATTTGGAAACACCATATATTTT,CSASTGFGNTIYF,-,TRBJ1-3,-,TRBV20-1
TGTGCCAGCTCACGCAGCGGCGATACCTACGAGCAGTACTTC,CASSRSGDTYEQYF,-,TRBJ2-7,many,TRBV18
TGTGCCAGCAGCTTAGGCTTCGTGGTAGATGGCACAGATACGCAGTATTTT,CASSLGFVVDGTDTQYF,-,TRBJ2-3,-,TRBV7-9
TGTGCCAGCAGCTGGGGCCGGACGACAGGATACTCTGGAAACACCATATATTTT,CASSWGRTTGYSGNTIYF,-,TRBJ1-3,-,TRBV13
TGTGCCAGCAGCGTTAGGTCGAACACCGGGGAGCTGTTTTTT,CASSVRSNTGELFF,-,TRBJ2-2,few,TRBV9
TGTGCCAGCAGCCCGACTAGCGGGAGCCCGGAGCAGTACTTC,CASSPTSGSPEQYF,TRBD2,TRBJ2-7,once,TRBV11-2
TGTGCCAGCAGCTCAGGCCGGGGACTAGCGGGAGTTGGCACAGATACGCAGTATTTT,CASSSGRGLAGVGTDTQYF,TRBD2,TRBJ2-3,many,TRBV11-2
TGTGCCAGCAGCTTATATCCCCCCCAAGGGATCGCCTACAATGAGCAGTTCTTC,CASSLYPPQGIAYNEQFF,-,TRBJ2-1,few,TRBV7-2
TGTGCCAGCAGCCCGGGGACAGTTTGGACTCTATATAGCAATCAGCCCCAGCATTTT,CASSPGTVWTLYSNQPQHF,TRBD1,TRBJ1-5,many,TRBV7-2
TGTGCCAGCAGCTTAAGGCAACTAGCGGGAAGTTTTTACAATGAGCAGTTCTTC,CASSLRQLAGSFYNEQFF,TRBD2,TRBJ2-1,many,TRBV11-1
TGTGCCAGCAGCCCTCAGGGACTAGTGAACAATGAGCAGTTCTTC,CASSPQGLVNNEQFF,TRBD2,TRBJ2-1,many,TRBV11-2
TGTGCCAGCAGTTTCGACAGGGCGGACGAGCAGTACTTC,CASSFDRADEQYF,TRBD1,TRBJ2-7,few,TRBV6-4
TGTGCCAGCAGCTTTTCTTCTCCGGGACTAGCGGGAGACTCAGATACGCAGTATTTT,CASSFSSPGLAGDSDTQYF,TRBD2,TRBJ2-3,few,TRBV5-5
TGTGCCAGCAGAAGGGCAGGGAGCTCTGGGGCCAACGTCCTGACTTTC,CASRRAGSSGANVLTF,-,TRBJ2-6,many,TRBV7-2
TGTGCCAGCACGACAGCGGGCACAGATACGCAGTATTTT,CASTTAGTDTQYF,-,TRBJ2-3,many,TRBV28
TGTGCCAGCAATCCGAGGACAGGTGCTAACTATGGCTACACCTTC,CASNPRTGANYGYTF,TRBD1,TRBJ1-2,many,TRBV2
TGTGCCAGCAGGGGACAGGGACTGGACAATGAGCAGTTCTTC,CASRGQGLDNEQFF,TRBD1,TRBJ2-1,many,TRBV3-1
TGTGCCAGCAGTTTTCGACTGGGCGTGACTGAAGCTTTCTTT,CASSFRLGVTEAFF,-,TRBJ1-1,few,TRBV28
TGTGCCAGCAGTGACGCAGCGGACATGAACACTGAAGCTTTCTTT,CASSDAADMNTEAFF,-,TRBJ1-1,many,TRBV6-1